This T cell receptor beta chain is from a study of vaccination and CD4 T cells after COVID-19. Noted treatment: roughly 11-day PBMC culture with coronavirus spike peptide pools or control peptides (ViraFEST assay). These CD4+ T cells came from an unexposed donor, sampled before the COVID-19 pandemic (2011-2018). The V and J ends lost 8 bases and 1 base respectively, with 17 bases between them. This CDR3 comprises 14 residues. Germline V gene lookup returns CDR1 DFQATT and CDR2 SNEGSKA (reference sequence). This clonotype is medium-sized in the sample. Antigen specificity is unknown. An Oncomine TCR Beta short-read assay was used to sequence the DNA from cultured CD4+ T cells. Using its own MiXCR run on the PCR reads, TCRdb lists one record per CDR3 protein. The table shows some 6,600 distinct CDR3 sequences, with about 28% occurring only once.

Sequenced material: CD4+ T cells from blood, cultured in vitro. The chain employs TRBV20-1 and TRBJ1-1; no clear D gene. This sequence originates from a human donor in good health. The CDR3, as DNA: TGCAGTTCCTTCTCGAGGACTGGGAACACTGAAGCTTTCTTT. Encoded protein: CSSFSRTGNTEAFF.